This is a list of T cell receptor beta chains from one sample in a study of cytomegalovirus exposure and HLA in healthy donors. Clones were sequenced by immunoSEQ multiplex PCR, and TCRdb holds only the in-frame ones, with some missing. The sample lists 110,000 or so clones; around 88% were seen once. The sequenced sample consisted of PBMCs. The origin of the receptors is a man in his late teens or twenties in good health and CMV-seronegative. Each CDR3 is given with its conserved first and last residue.

cdr3_aa	v_call	j_call
CATSRDRSRTEAFF	TRBV15	TRBJ1-1
CASRVGGSSYEQYF	TRBV28	TRBJ2-7
CASSVDSRSGNTIYF	TRBV6-1	TRBJ1-3
CAGQTLNTEAFF	TRBV7-9	TRBJ1-1
CASSGPDGTNYGYTF	TRBV9	TRBJ1-2
CASSENFRYEQYF	TRBV6-1	TRBJ2-7
CAGKLAGETDTQYF	TRBV5-1	TRBJ2-3
CASSSSSGGTYNEQFF	TRBV6-5	TRBJ2-1
CASSIGTPSYEQYF	TRBV19	TRBJ2-7
CASSAEVGQGSGGYTF	TRBV9	TRBJ1-2
CASSKWTETEAFF	TRBV21-1	TRBJ1-1
CASSVRRSSYNEQFF	TRBV2	TRBJ2-1
CASSPIQGRWTEAFF	TRBV19	TRBJ1-1
CASSLQGRGYTF	TRBV11-2	TRBJ1-2
CASSITQGNTEAFF	TRBV2	TRBJ1-1
CASSPGQGAFTEAFF	TRBV5-6	TRBJ1-1
CASSLRVGDIGEQYF	TRBV11-2	TRBJ2-7
CASSLVRGGGNEQFF	TRBV5-4	TRBJ2-1